Listed here is a single T cell receptor (beta chain). As yet, its antigen is unknown. Sequence at one end of the junction differs from germline and may be a read error. Blood RNA was derived from unsorted whole blood, and germline DNA was extracted too. What was collected before surgery was 3.5 to 4 milliliters of peripheral blood. Starting material of 500 to 600 ng total RNA yielded TCR beta cDNA via a constant-region primer. TCR beta libraries came from three nested multiplex PCR rounds using slightly modified ARM-PCR. Both of the initial two PCR rounds ran for nine to ten cycles and employed TRBV1-TRBV30 forward primers alongside a C-beta reverse primer. Via MiXCR, TCRdb re-called the multiplex PCR reads, giving one row per CDR3 protein. The sample has about 200,000 distinct CDR3 sequences; around 60% are singletons. This specimen comes from a study of tumor-infiltrating lymphocytes in primary liver carcinoma. Study-wide context: All lesions had stage T1-T3 N0M0 and roughly 4.2 to 10 cm widths.

Study-wide points: Tumor-adjacent and tumor-blood pairs showed less overlap than tumor region pairs.

The CDR3 has 17 residues. The germline V gene encodes CDR1 SGHAT and CDR2 FQNNGV. The sequence was collected from a woman aged 55-70 years with primary liver carcinoma and hepatitis B virus infection. The chain is built from TRBV11-2 and TRBJ2-5, with D perhaps matching TRBD1 (6 bases). The source material was peripheral blood. The CDR3 region is CARSSSLGADPGETQYF. The CDR3 coding sequence is TGTGCCAGGAGCTCCTCTCTGGGGGCGGACCCGGGGGAGACCCAGTACTTC.